Shown below are 6 T cell receptor beta chains from a single sample sequenced in a study of PD-L1 blockade in urothelial cancer. Libraries were prepared by immunoSEQ multiplex PCR; TCRdb keeps only in-frame clonotypes and omits some of them. The sample shows about 38,000 clones, around 88% of them seen only once. This sample's time point: peripheral blood 6 weeks after treatment start. This sample comprised PBMCs, obtained around atezolizumab (anti-PD-L1) treatment. The origin of the receptors is a man in his sixties with urothelial cancer.

This rearrangement joins TRBV5-4 to TRBJ2-1; 7 bases map to TRBD2. Per germline, CDR1 SGHNT and CDR2 YYREEE (reference sequence). CDR3 length equals 15 residues. Trimming at V came to 7 bases and at J to 0 bases, leaving 7 bases not matched to a gene. CDR3 sequence: CASVSGKSSYNEQFF. CDR3 in DNA: TGTGCCAGCGTGAGCGGGAAAAGCTCCTACAATGAGCAGTTCTTC.

The rearrangement joins TRBV5-1 to TRBJ2-1; the D gene is possibly TRBD2 (5 bases). The germline gives CDR1 SGHRS, CDR2 YFSETQ. This CDR3 region has 14 residues. V shed 2 bases and J shed 4 bases, with 10 bases lying between them. The CDR3 protein is CASSLTPGYNEQFF. DNA of the CDR3: TGCGCCAGCAGCTTAACCCCGGGATACAATGAGCAGTTCTTC.

The chain joins TRBV7-6 to TRBJ2-2; 7 nucleotides line up with TRBD1. J lost 3 bases, V lost 2 bases, and 9 bases had no gene match. This CDR3 spans 17 amino acids. Per germline, CDR1 SGHVS and CDR2 FNYEAQ. In nucleotides, the CDR3 is TGTGCCAGCAGCTTATGGTCCGGGACAGAGTACACCGGGGAGCTGTTTTTT. Its protein is CASSLWSGTEYTGELFF.

The genes are TRBV14 and TRBJ1-1; 10 bases are a match to TRBD1. V dropped 3 bases and J dropped 4; count of bases not matched to a gene: 8. The V gene's germline CDR1 is SGHDN and CDR2 FVKESK. The CDR3 length is 16 residues. DNA of the CDR3: TGTGCCAGCAGCCAGGCCAAGGGACAGGGGACCACTGAAGCTTTCTTT. Amino acid sequence: CASSQAKGQGTTEAFF.

V usage is TRBV30 and J usage is TRBJ1-2, with 7 bases identical to TRBD1. J gave up 0 bases and V 7 bases, and 8 bases lay outside the gene matches. Germline lookup yields CDR1 GTSNPN and CDR2 SVGIG (reference sequence). This CDR3 contains 14 residues. This CDR3 reads CALTGYGANYGYTF. The CDR3 DNA is TGTGCCTTGACAGGGTATGGAGCTAACTATGGCTACACCTTC.

The V gene is TRBV7-6, the J gene TRBJ2-3, with 8 bases aligning to TRBD1. Germline V gene sequence: CDR1 SGHVS, CDR2 FNYEAQ. The V gene end was trimmed by 4 bases and the J gene end by 6 bases; junction bases not matched to a gene: 9. The CDR3 spans 15 residues. The CDR3 DNA reads TGTGCCAGCAGCTCTCAAGGACAGGGCGCGGATACGCAGTATTTT. The encoded protein is CASSSQGQGADTQYF.